This T cell receptor (beta chain) was profiled in a study of T-cell reconstitution after alpha-beta-depleted transplantation in children. A TCRbeta library incorporating unique molecular identifiers was prepared. Via MiXCR, TCRdb re-called the PCR reads, giving one row per CDR3 protein. The sample holds about 610,000 distinct CDR3 sequences, 10% seen once. This clonotype was picked up many times. CDR3 size: 13 residues. V was trimmed by 0 bases and J by 2 bases, leaving 5 bases between them. CDR1 is MNHEY, CDR2 SVGEGT, per germline. The chain is built from TRBV6-2 or TRBV6-3 and TRBJ2-7; D is unclear. The starting material was PBMCs from the stem cell graft donor, obtained from the stem cell graft. The TCR comes from a human donor who donated a stem cell graft to a child with acute myeloid leukemia. The CDR3 coding sequence is TGTGCCAGCAGTTACTCTTCTACCTACGAGCAGTACTTC. Translation gives CASSYSSTYEQYF.